Presented here are 32 T cell receptor beta chains from one specimen sequenced in a study of blood T cell repertoires in COVID-19. The table came from immunoSEQ multiplex PCR; TCRdb's copy has only in-frame clones and leaves some out. This table holds a few hundred thousand clones, 80% to 90% found once. The sequenced material came from peripheral blood. The receptors come from a woman of 80 years or more with acute or convalescent COVID-19.

The chain links TRBV7-3 to TRBJ2-3; perhaps TRBD1 as D (6 bases). The CDR3 extends over 16 amino acids. With 5 bases removed from V and 3 bases from J, the gap between germline ends came to 18 bases. Per the germline V gene, CDR1 is SGHTA and CDR2 is FQGTGA. DNA of the CDR3: TGTGCCAGCAGCATCACCCCCGAGGGGGTTACAGATACGCAGTATTTT. This gives the protein CASSITPEGVTDTQYF.

The J gene is TRBJ1-6, the V gene TRBV11-2; D call uncertain. The CDR3 sequence is 14 residues long. CDR1 is SGHAT and CDR2 is FQNNGV in the germline V gene. V lost 5 bases and J 7 bases, leaving 12 bases between the germline ends. CDR3 in amino acids: CASSRESMNSPLHF. CDR3 bases: TGTGCCAGCAGCCGGGAGTCTATGAATTCACCCCTCCACTTT.

The chain recombines TRBV4-2 with TRBJ2-2, with TRBD2 matching 7 bases. Unmatched junction bases numbered 10, after V lost 3 bases and J lost 0 bases. Germline assignment: CDR1 LGHNA and CDR2 YNFKEQ. The CDR3 runs 18 residues. The CDR3 here is CASSHNPGGGSNTGELFF. In DNA, the CDR3 is TGTGCCAGCAGCCACAACCCTGGGGGAGGGTCGAACACCGGGGAGCTGTTTTTT.

The chain uses TRBV30 and TRBJ1-1, with 10 bases that match TRBD1. Germline CDR1 GTSNPN, CDR2 SVGIG (reference sequence). The CDR3 totals 13 residues. With 5 bases clipped from V and 4 bases from J, the junction kept 4 bases outside the gene matches. The CDR3 is CAWARDRGTEAFF. As DNA, the CDR3 is TGTGCCTGGGCAAGGGACAGGGGCACTGAAGCTTTCTTT.

The genes are TRBV11-2 and TRBJ1-6; D call uncertain. The V and J ends lost 4 bases and 9 bases respectively, with 10 bases between them. This CDR3 has 13 amino acids. Germline V gives CDR1 SGHAT, CDR2 FQNNGV. The CDR3 sequence: CASSSQMSSPLHF. In DNA form, the CDR3 reads TGTGCCAGCAGCTCACAGATGAGTTCACCCCTCCACTTT.

A few counts support this clone. The V gene is TRBV7-3, the J gene TRBJ2-3; weak D call: TRBD1 (5 bases). From germline, CDR1 is SGHTA and CDR2 FQGTGA. Trimming cost V 5 bases and J 2 bases, with 14 bases left between them. This CDR3 is built from 15 residues. The CDR3 nucleotides are TGTGCCAGCAGCCCCGGGTTGGGGCTCACAGATACGCAGTATTTT. This gives the protein CASSPGLGLTDTQYF.

The chain combines TRBV3-1 (or the pseudogene TRBV3-2) with TRBJ2-2; D not resolved. Between the trimmed V and J ends, which lost 0 bases and 5 bases, there was a span of 10 bases. Germline V CDR1 and CDR2: LGHDT, YNNKEL (reference sequence). The CDR3 loop spans 15 amino acids. The DNA for the CDR3 is TGTGCCAGCAGCCAAGATCATGGCAGGACCGGGGAGCTGTTTTTT. As protein: CASSQDHGRTGELFF.

The chain joins TRBV19 to TRBJ1-2; maybe TRBD1 (5 bases). The germline V gene has CDR1 LNHDA and CDR2 SQIVND (reference sequence). The CDR3 has 20 amino acids. The CDR3 region has the DNA TGTGCTACAGTAAGATCTCTTGGAGGGACCCCCGCTCGTGAGAACTATGGCTACACCTTC. As protein: CATVRSLGGTPARENYGYTF.

This chain connects TRBV28 to TRBJ1-2, with 7 bases fitting TRBD1. Germline V CDR1 and CDR2: MDHEN, SYDVKM. After removal of 2 bases from V and 4 bases from J, the junction contained 7 bases not matched to a gene. The CDR3 loop spans 15 amino acids. The CDR3 DNA reads as TGTGCCAGCAGTTTAGGGCAGGGGGTTCTCTATGGCTACACCTTC. As protein: CASSLGQGVLYGYTF.

V is TRBV9 and J is TRBJ1-2, with 12 positions matching TRBD1. The CDR3 has 19 amino acids. Germline lookup yields CDR1 SGDLS and CDR2 YYNGEE. The V segment lost 3 bases and the J segment 3 bases; nucleotides outside the gene matches: 15. The CDR3 loop is CASSAAPGTGGPYDYGYTF. The DNA of the CDR3 is TGTGCCAGCAGCGCAGCCCCAGGGACAGGGGGCCCTTACGACTATGGCTACACCTTC.

This clone was seen a handful of times. This sequence joins TRBV11-3 and TRBJ2-7; no definite D call. CDR1 and CDR2 (germline): SGHNT, YENEEA. The CDR3 length is 14 residues. The germline V and J ends were trimmed by 1 base and 0 bases, with 7 bases remaining between them. Written as DNA, the CDR3 is TGTGCCAGCAGCTTAGGGTACAGCTCCTACGAGCAGTACTTC. Translated: CASSLGYSSYEQYF.

V and J are TRBV9 and TRBJ2-5; 10 nucleotides agree with TRBD2. Looked up from germline, CDR1 is SGDLS and CDR2 is YYNGEE. Trimming took 3 bases from V and 3 from J; bases not matched to a gene: 2. The CDR3 sequence is 14 residues long. The DNA of the CDR3 is TGTGCCAGCAGCGAACTAGCGGGGAAAGAGACCCAGTACTTC. Its protein product is CASSELAGKETQYF. Full variable domain (rest looked up from reference TRBV9 and TRBJ2-5): DSGVTQTPKHLITATGQRVTLRCSPRSGDLSVYWYQQSLDQGLQFLIQYYNGEERAKGNILERFSAQQFPDLHSELNLSSLELGDSALYFCASSELAGKETQYFGPGTRLLVL.

This clone was observed once. This chain uses TRBV5-1 with TRBJ2-5; 11 nucleotides line up with TRBD2. This CDR3 is 16 amino acids long. Unmatched junction bases numbered 9, after V lost 3 bases and J lost 5 bases. CDR1 is SGHRS, CDR2 YFSETQ, per germline. CDR3 coding DNA: TGCGCCAGCAGCTCCCTGGGGACTAGCGGAAAGGAGACCCAGTACTTC. Residues: CASSSLGTSGKETQYF.

The chain recombines TRBV7-2 with TRBJ1-3; TRBD1 aligns across 9 bases. The CDR3 is 14 residues long. Germline assignment: CDR1 SGHTA and CDR2 FQGNSA. Trimming took 2 bases from V and 8 from J; bases not matched to a gene: 4. The chain's CDR3 is CASSLWGQGDTIYF. CDR3 in DNA: TGTGCCAGCAGCTTATGGGGACAGGGAGACACCATATATTTT.

The rearrangement joins TRBV11-3 to TRBJ2-3; D remains ambiguous. The germline CDR1 and CDR2 sequences are SGHNT and YENEEA. V was trimmed by 0 bases and J by 1 base, leaving 8 bases between them. This CDR3 is 15 amino acids long. CDR3 region: CASSLEGRGTDTQYF. As DNA, the CDR3 is TGTGCCAGCAGCTTAGAAGGTCGGGGCACAGATACGCAGTATTTT.

V is TRBV19 and J is TRBJ1-2; TRBD1 agrees at 9 bases. Trimming at V came to 3 bases and at J to 8 bases, leaving 10 bases not matched to a gene. The V gene's germline CDR1 is LNHDA and CDR2 SQIVND (reference sequence). The CDR3 extends over 15 amino acids. The CDR3 spells CASSILQDRGWGYTF. CDR3 bases: TGTGCCAGTAGTATTCTACAGGACAGGGGATGGGGCTACACCTTC. The full variable domain, completed using reference TRBV19 and TRBJ1-2, is DGGITQSPKYLFRKEGQNVTLSCEQNLNHDAMYWYRQDPGQGLRLIYYSQIVNDFQKGDIAEGYSVSREKKESFPLTVTSAQKNPTAFYLCASSILQDRGWGYTFGSGTRLTVV.

The V and J genes are TRBV19 and TRBJ2-2; D uncertain. CDR1 and CDR2 from the germline V gene are LNHDA and SQIVND (reference sequence). V was cut by 1 base and J by 9 bases, with 3 bases left in between. CDR3 length equals 11 residues. The CDR3 region has the DNA TGTGCCAGTAGTATAGCGTGGGAGCTGTTTTTT. It is translated as CASSIAWELFF.

This chain uses TRBV6-1 with TRBJ2-1; 7 nucleotides agree with TRBD2. Unmatched junction bases numbered 14, after V lost 2 bases and J lost 10 bases. Germline CDR1 is MNHNS and CDR2 is SASEGT. The CDR3 has 16 amino acids. CDR3 sequence: CASSEWNSGPSGEQFF. CDR3 sequence (DNA): TGTGCCAGCAGTGAATGGAATAGCGGGCCGTCCGGGGAGCAGTTCTTC.

The chain uses TRBV11-1 and TRBJ2-7; 7 bases match TRBD1. From germline, CDR1 is SGHAT and CDR2 FQDESV (reference sequence). The junction had 8 bases not matched to a gene; V was cut back by 0 bases and J by 3 bases. The CDR3 spans 16 residues. CDR3 nucleotides: TGTGCCAGCAGCTTAGCCCCCGGGACAGAAGACTACGAGCAGTACTTC. Protein product: CASSLAPGTEDYEQYF.

V gene TRBV18 combines with J gene TRBJ2-7, with TRBD1 matching over 10 bases. Unmatched junction bases numbered 1, after V lost 3 bases and J lost 2 bases. The germline CDR1 and CDR2 sequences are KGHSH and LQKENI. CDR3 length: 14 amino acids. Here the CDR3 reads CASSPGTGAYEQYF. The CDR3 DNA reads TGTGCCAGCTCACCTGGGACAGGGGCCTACGAGCAGTACTTC.

This clone has more than one count but fewer than ten. This chain connects TRBV21-1 to TRBJ1-1. TRBV21-1 is annotated as a pseudogene. The CDR3 runs 20 residues. DNA for the CDR3: TGTGCCAGCAGCAAAGCGGCGGGGGAACTGGACAGAGCAAAGGGCACTGAAGCTTTCTTT. Amino acids: CASSKAAGELDRAKGTEAFF.

The J gene is TRBJ2-1, the V gene TRBV11-3, with 10 bases identical to TRBD1. The V and J ends lost 5 bases and 6 bases, in that order; junction bases with no gene match: 10. The CDR3 is 16 amino acids. Germline loops: CDR1 SGHNT, CDR2 YENEEA. Here the CDR3 reads CASSQEGTGVRNEQFF. DNA of the CDR3: TGTGCCAGCAGCCAGGAGGGGACAGGGGTGCGCAATGAGCAGTTCTTC.

The rearrangement links TRBV6-6 to TRBJ2-1; 7 bases line up with TRBD2. The ends lost 4 bases at V and 8 bases at J; junction bases unmatched: 8. Germline CDR1 reads MNHNY; CDR2 reads SVGAGI (reference sequence). The CDR3 has 14 amino acids. The CDR3, as DNA: TGTGCCAGCAGTTCTGCGGGAGAGGCGCATGAGCAGTTCTTC. Protein: CASSSAGEAHEQFF.

The count of this clone is one. This chain links TRBV5-1 with TRBJ1-1; D uncertain. CDR3 length equals 13 residues. V lost 4 bases and J 4 bases, leaving 11 bases between the germline ends. Germline assignment: CDR1 SGHRS and CDR2 YFSETQ. The CDR3 nucleotides read TGCGCCAGCAGCCCCGAGCTGGTCACTGAAGCTTTCTTT. Amino acid sequence: CASSPELVTEAFF.

The chain combines TRBV5-5 with TRBJ1-5; 10 bases agree with TRBD1. The germline gives CDR1 SGHKS, CDR2 YYEKEE (reference sequence). CDR3 length: 18 residues. The J segment lost 2 bases and the V segment lost 4 bases, leaving 12 bases of the junction unmatched. CDR3 amino acids: CASSLRDRGVGGNQPQHF. The CDR3 region has the DNA TGTGCCAGCAGCCTCCGGGACAGGGGCGTTGGGGGCAATCAGCCCCAGCATTTT.

The V and J genes are TRBV5-5 and TRBJ2-1; D is uncertain. The CDR3 consists of 12 residues. The ends were cut back, 1 base at V and 8 bases at J, with 7 bases in the middle. CDR1 and CDR2 from the germline V gene are SGHKS and YYEKEE (reference sequence). This CDR3 reads CASSLLGDEQFF. The CDR3 region has the DNA TGTGCCAGCAGCTTGCTAGGTGATGAGCAGTTCTTC.

The V gene is TRBV27, the J gene TRBJ2-7, with 8 positions matching TRBD1. The V gene end was trimmed by 4 bases and the J gene end by 6 bases; junction bases not matched to a gene: 8. The CDR3 loop spans 14 amino acids. In germline, CDR1 is MNHEY, CDR2 SMNVEV (reference sequence). The CDR3 loop is CASSWDTGGGEQYF. The CDR3 bases are TGTGCCAGCAGTTGGGACACAGGGGGTGGCGAGCAGTACTTC.

This clone was picked up many times. CDR3 coding DNA: TGCGCCAGCAGCCAAGATCGCAGGGGGAATGCCTACGAGCAGTACTTC. Translating gives CASSQDRRGNAYEQYF. The chain joins TRBV4-3 to TRBJ2-7, with 7 bases matching TRBD1. CDR3 length: 16 amino acids. J was trimmed by 2 bases and V by 0 bases; bases with no gene match: 7. Germline V lookup: CDR1 LGHNA, CDR2 YSLEER.

A remark on this clone: Other DNA variants within this sample encode the same CDR3. This chain connects TRBV28 to TRBJ2-3; the match to TRBD2 covers 9 bases. Germline CDR1 and CDR2: MDHEN and SYDVKM. The CDR3 sequence is 14 residues long. Trimming at V came to 6 bases and at J to 3 bases, leaving 4 bases not matched to a gene. The CDR3 sequence: CASSLSGSTDTQYF. The DNA of the CDR3 is TGTGCCAGCAGCCTTAGCGGGAGTACAGATACGCAGTATTTT.

The V and J genes are TRBV7-3 and TRBJ1-1; 9 bases map to TRBD1. V was clipped by 4 bases and J by 6 bases; unmatched bases: 3. The V gene's germline CDR1 is SGHTA and CDR2 FQGTGA. The CDR3 has 13 amino acids. In nucleotides, the CDR3 is TGTGCCAGCAGCTCACAGGGGGCGGCTGAAGCTTTCTTT. Translation gives CASSSQGAAEAFF.

The V call is TRBV12-3 or TRBV12-4, the J call TRBJ2-7; 7 bases align to TRBD1. After removal of 6 bases from V and 2 bases from J, the junction contained 4 bases not matched to a gene. CDR3 length: 13 residues. This CDR3 reads CASRQGTAYEQYF. The CDR3 DNA sequence: TGTGCCAGCAGACAGGGGACCGCCTACGAGCAGTACTTC.

The J gene is TRBJ2-1, the V gene TRBV5-4; TRBD2 agrees at 7 bases. The junction had 3 bases not matched to a gene; V was cut back by 2 bases and J by 1 base. CDR1 SGHNT and CDR2 YYREEE come from the germline V gene (reference sequence). This CDR3 is built from 15 residues. CDR3 coding DNA: TGTGCCAGCAGCTTAGCGGGAAGGTCCTACAATGAGCAGTTCTTC. It codes for CASSLAGRSYNEQFF.